This T cell receptor beta chain is drawn from a study of control samples from healthy donors and cancer patients. V dropped 4 bases and J dropped 1 base, with 4 bases sitting between them. The CDR3 is made up of 12 amino acids. The V gene's germline CDR1 is LGHDT and CDR2 YNNKEL (reference sequence). Profiled with immunoSEQ multiplex PCR; TCRdb holds only in-frame clones, not every one. Seen here are 130,000 or so clones, roughly 92% observed once, and the top ten hold around 5.4%. The sequenced sample was blood. The sequence came from a man younger than 30 in good health. This sequence joins TRBV3-1 (or the pseudogene TRBV3-2) and TRBJ1-1; no firm D call. This chain's CDR3 is CASSRQNTEAFF. As DNA, the CDR3 is TGTGCCAGCAGCCGACAGAACACTGAAGCTTTCTTT.